The rows below give T cell receptor beta chains drawn from one sample of a study of cytomegalovirus exposure and HLA in healthy donors. Data came from immunoSEQ multiplex PCR; TCRdb stores just in-frame clones and leaves some out. The sample yields roughly 200,000 clones, 81% seen once. The sample was PBMCs. The receptors here all came from a man aged 35 to 55 in good health and CMV-seropositive. CDR3s include the opening cysteine and the closing phenylalanine or tryptophan. D genes are given only for firm matches. Clone sizes are given selectively: once, few, many, or a class where the clone is expanded.

j_call: TRBJ2-6
v_call: TRBV7-9
clone_size: NA
d_call: NA
cdr3_aa: CASSQVFTNGANVLTF
cdr3_nt: TGTGCCAGCAGCCAAGTATTTACAAATGGGGCCAACGTCCTGACTTTC

j_call: TRBJ2-7
v_call: TRBV25-1
clone_size: NA
d_call: NA
cdr3_aa: CASSNTGIYEQYF
cdr3_nt: TGTGCCAGCAGTAATACAGGGATCTACGAGCAGTACTTC

j_call: TRBJ1-2
v_call: TRBV6-6
clone_size: NA
d_call: NA
cdr3_aa: CASSYLAQGYGYTF
cdr3_nt: TGTGCCAGCAGTTACTTGGCACAGGGCTATGGCTACACCTTC

j_call: TRBJ2-3
v_call: TRBV6-1
clone_size: NA
d_call: TRBD2
cdr3_aa: CASSTGTSEVF
cdr3_nt: TGTGCCAGCAGCACCGGGACTAGCGAGGTTTTT

j_call: TRBJ2-1
v_call: TRBV5-1
clone_size: NA
d_call: NA
cdr3_aa: CASSPSGGREGQFF
cdr3_nt: TGCGCCAGCAGCCCCTCTGGAGGGAGAGAGGGGCAGTTCTTC

j_call: TRBJ2-1
v_call: TRBV19
clone_size: once
d_call: TRBD1
cdr3_aa: CASRSRGLRSSYNEQFF
cdr3_nt: TGTGCCAGTAGAAGCAGGGGGCTGCGGAGCTCCTACAATGAGCAGTTCTTC

j_call: TRBJ1-1
v_call: TRBV19
clone_size: NA
d_call: NA
cdr3_aa: CASNSRRNTEAFF
cdr3_nt: TGTGCCAGTAACAGTAGACGCAACACTGAAGCTTTCTTT

j_call: TRBJ1-5
v_call: TRBV5-1
clone_size: NA
d_call: TRBD1
cdr3_aa: CASSSRQGQPQHF
cdr3_nt: TGCGCCAGCAGCTCAAGACAGGGTCAGCCCCAGCATTTT

j_call: TRBJ2-7
v_call: TRBV5-6
clone_size: once
d_call: TRBD1
cdr3_aa: CASSSRDSTSREQYF
cdr3_nt: TGTGCCAGCAGCTCGAGGGACAGTACGTCCCGGGAGCAGTACTTC

j_call: TRBJ2-5
v_call: TRBV2
clone_size: few
d_call: NA
cdr3_aa: CASSEGGVETQYF
cdr3_nt: TGTGCCAGCAGTGAAGGGGGGGTGGAGACCCAGTACTTC

j_call: TRBJ1-2
v_call: TRBV6-5
clone_size: NA
d_call: NA
cdr3_aa: CASTSQTGYGYTF
cdr3_nt: TGTGCCAGCACCTCCCAGACGGGGTATGGCTACACCTTC

j_call: TRBJ2-1
v_call: TRBV13
clone_size: NA
d_call: NA
cdr3_aa: CASSLGGAYYNEQFF
cdr3_nt: TGTGCCAGCAGCTTAGGGGGGGCCTACTACAATGAGCAGTTCTTC

j_call: TRBJ2-1
v_call: TRBV7-8
clone_size: NA
d_call: TRBD1
cdr3_aa: CASSIGTGENNEQFF
cdr3_nt: TGTGCCAGCAGCATCGGGACAGGCGAAAACAATGAGCAGTTCTTC

j_call: TRBJ2-5
v_call: TRBV5-1
clone_size: NA
d_call: NA
cdr3_aa: CASSLLRETQYF
cdr3_nt: TGCGCCAGCAGCTTATTGAGGGAGACCCAGTACTTC

j_call: TRBJ2-1
v_call: TRBV6-4
clone_size: NA
d_call: TRBD1
cdr3_aa: CASSVLGTGSYNEQFF
cdr3_nt: TGTGCCAGCAGTGTTCTCGGGACAGGTAGCTACAATGAGCAGTTCTTC

j_call: TRBJ1-1
v_call: TRBV6-1
clone_size: NA
d_call: TRBD1
cdr3_aa: CASSHRTGGTEAFF
cdr3_nt: TGTGCCAGCAGTCACCGGACAGGGGGCACTGAAGCTTTCTTT

j_call: TRBJ2-1
v_call: TRBV4-1
clone_size: NA
d_call: TRBD2
cdr3_aa: CASSQAGGPNEQFF
cdr3_nt: TGCGCCAGCAGCCAAGCGGGGGGGCCCAATGAGCAGTTCTTC

j_call: TRBJ2-5
v_call: TRBV4-3
clone_size: NA
d_call: TRBD2
cdr3_aa: CASSQDRAGGSQETQYF
cdr3_nt: TGCGCCAGCAGCCAAGATCGGGCGGGAGGTTCCCAAGAGACCCAGTACTTC

j_call: TRBJ2-1
v_call: TRBV7-9
clone_size: many
d_call: NA
cdr3_aa: CASSPLTAGSEQFF
cdr3_nt: TGTGCCAGCAGCCCTCTAACCGCAGGGTCGGAGCAGTTCTTC

j_call: TRBJ1-5
v_call: TRBV28
clone_size: NA
d_call: NA
cdr3_aa: CASITDKQAPQHF
cdr3_nt: TGTGCCAGCATTACGGACAAACAGGCGCCCCAGCATTTT

j_call: TRBJ2-5
v_call: TRBV18
clone_size: NA
d_call: TRBD1
cdr3_aa: CASSPSTGWETQYF
cdr3_nt: TGTGCCAGCTCACCATCGACAGGGTGGGAGACCCAGTACTTC

j_call: TRBJ1-2
v_call: TRBV27
clone_size: once
d_call: NA
cdr3_aa: CASSSSETGLSYGYTF
cdr3_nt: TGTGCCAGCAGTTCATCAGAGACGGGGTTGAGCTATGGCTACACCTTC

j_call: TRBJ1-2
v_call: TRBV7-2
clone_size: NA
d_call: NA
cdr3_aa: CASSRSAGFYGYTF
cdr3_nt: TGTGCCAGCAGCCGGAGCGCAGGGTTCTATGGCTACACCTTC

j_call: TRBJ1-2
v_call: TRBV6-1
clone_size: NA
d_call: NA
cdr3_aa: CASSDSRDGYTF
cdr3_nt: TGTGCCAGCAGTGATTCAAGAGATGGCTACACCTTC

j_call: TRBJ1-6
v_call: TRBV11-2
clone_size: NA
d_call: NA
cdr3_aa: CASSLVAGIDSPLHF
cdr3_nt: TGTGCCAGCAGCTTAGTTGCAGGGATCGATTCACCCCTCCACTTT

j_call: TRBJ1-1
v_call: TRBV10-3
clone_size: few
d_call: NA
cdr3_aa: CAISGPRRGNTEAFF
cdr3_nt: TGTGCCATCAGTGGACCCCGACGGGGGAACACTGAAGCTTTCTTT

j_call: TRBJ2-5
v_call: TRBV9
clone_size: once
d_call: TRBD2
cdr3_aa: CASSVDSGSNQETQYF
cdr3_nt: TGTGCCAGCAGCGTAGATAGCGGGAGTAACCAAGAGACCCAGTACTTC

j_call: TRBJ2-3
v_call: TRBV28
clone_size: NA
d_call: TRBD1
cdr3_aa: CASSFLDRGTDTQYF
cdr3_nt: TGTGCCAGCAGTTTTCTGGACAGGGGGACAGATACGCAGTATTTT